This entry lists 10 T cell receptor beta chains sequenced from one sample in a study. Treg sorting used a CD4+CD25+CD127-/low gate. Each CDR3 protein gets one entry after TCRdb re-called the 5' RACE reads with MiXCR. The sample records 9,500 to 15,000 distinct CDR3 sequences, 51% being singletons. Sequenced material: tumor-infiltrating Tregs sorted from the breast tumor. These receptors all stem from a female donor with breast cancer.

This clonotype was seen a few times. V gene TRBV4-3 combines with J gene TRBJ2-1; D is ambiguous. V lost 4 bases and J 7 bases, leaving 17 bases between the germline ends. Looked up from germline, CDR1 is LGHNA and CDR2 is YSLEER. The CDR3 runs 15 residues. The CDR3 sequence: CASSLEWEVENEQFF. CDR3 coding DNA: TGCGCCAGCAGCCTCGAATGGGAAGTGGAAAATGAGCAGTTCTTC.

The chain uses TRBV7-2 and TRBJ2-3; a weak D match, TRBD2 (5 bases). Per the germline V gene, CDR1 is SGHTA and CDR2 is FQGNSA. This CDR3 has 13 amino acids. Trimming removed 1 base from V and 7 bases from J, with 9 bases in between. CDR3 loop: CASSLDRENTQYF. CDR3 sequence (DNA): TGTGCCAGCAGCTTAGATAGGGAGAATACGCAGTATTTT. The full variable domain, rest sourced from reference TRBV7-2 and TRBJ2-3, is GAGVSQSPSNKVTEKGKDVELRCDPISGHTALYWYRQSLGQGLEFLIYFQGNSAPDKSGLPSDRFSAERTGGSVSTLTIQRTQQEDSAVYLCASSLDRENTQYFGPGTRLTVL.

This clonotype occurred a few times. The chain has TRBV29-1 and TRBJ1-1; 7 bases line up with TRBD1. The germline V gene has CDR1 SQVTM and CDR2 ANQGSEA. The CDR3 spans 14 residues. J was trimmed by 4 bases and V by 2 bases; bases with no gene match: 7. CDR3 residues: CSVEPDRVITEAFF. As DNA, the CDR3 is TGCAGCGTTGAACCTGACAGGGTGATCACTGAAGCTTTCTTT.

This clonotype was detected only a few times. The chain combines TRBV7-6 with TRBJ2-1; tentative D call: TRBD2 (5 bases). Germline V CDR1 and CDR2: SGHVS, FNYEAQ. This CDR3 is built from 13 residues. V lost 2 bases and J 7 bases, leaving 9 bases between the germline ends. The CDR3 DNA reads as TGTGCCAGCAGCTTAAATCCGGGGAATGAGCAGTTCTTC. Translated: CASSLNPGNEQFF.

This clonotype has more than one count but fewer than ten. The rearrangement uses TRBV5-1 and TRBJ2-3, with 7 bases matching TRBD2. In germline, CDR1 is SGHRS, CDR2 YFSETQ. V lost 1 base, J lost 0 bases, and 5 bases stayed unmatched. CDR3 size: 16 residues. The CDR3 DNA sequence: TGCGCCAGCAGCTTGCCAAGCGGGACCAGCACAGATACGCAGTATTTT. Its translation: CASSLPSGTSTDTQYF.

This clonotype was counted a few times. The V call is TRBV6-5, the J call TRBJ1-5, with 7 bases fitting TRBD1. The CDR3 length is 13 residues. Trimming at V came to 6 bases and at J to 4 bases, leaving 3 bases not matched to a gene. The V gene's germline CDR1 is MNHEY and CDR2 SVGAGI. The CDR3 region has the DNA TGTGCCAGCAGAACAGGGGTAAATCAGCCCCAGCATTTT. Translation: CASRTGVNQPQHF.

The chain employs TRBV20-1 and TRBJ1-2; possible D gene TRBD1, 6 bases. Germline loops: CDR1 DFQATT, CDR2 SNEGSKA (reference sequence). CDR3 length: 17 residues. V shed 0 bases and J shed 0 bases, with 17 bases lying between them. The DNA for the CDR3 is TGCAGTGCTAGAGACGAGGGACAACCCCACTCTAACTATGGCTACACCTTC. This gives the protein CSARDEGQPHSNYGYTF.

The chain has TRBV20-1 and TRBJ2-3, with a tentative D call TRBD1 (6 bases). CDR1 and CDR2 (germline): DFQATT, SNEGSKA (reference sequence). V was shortened by 5 bases and J by 9 bases, with 15 bases between the two germline ends. This CDR3 contains 12 residues. The CDR3 is CSAPEGGSTQYF. CDR3 DNA sequence: TGCAGTGCTCCCGAAGGGGGATCAACGCAGTATTTT.

The genes are TRBV20-1 and TRBJ1-2; maybe TRBD1 (5 bases). CDR1 DFQATT and CDR2 SNEGSKA come from the germline V gene (reference sequence). V dropped 4 bases and J dropped 8 bases, with 17 bases sitting between them. The CDR3 runs 13 residues. The CDR3 region is CSANTGVGHGYTF. Here the CDR3 DNA reads TGCAGTGCTAATACAGGTGTAGGACACGGCTACACCTTC.

The chain combines TRBV6-1 with TRBJ2-2, with unresolved D. Germline V lookup: CDR1 MNHNS, CDR2 SASEGT. The CDR3 totals 13 residues. V shed 7 bases and J shed 5 bases, with 11 bases lying between them. CDR3 sequence: CASNSFGTGELFF. The CDR3 bases are TGTGCCAGCAATTCCTTTGGGACCGGGGAGCTGTTTTTT.